This entry lists 9 T cell receptor beta chains sequenced from one sample in a study of beta chain features in type 1 diabetes. Study observations and caveats: Type 1 diabetes patients had moderately but significantly shorter TCRB CDR3s in all four CD4+ subsets.

The isolated RNA, all of it, was reverse transcribed, so expressed TCRB transcripts were what got sequenced. Some clones are missing from TCRdb's copy, which holds only in-frame ones; the method was immunoSEQ multiplex PCR. The data hold 630,000 or so clones, with around 15% observed a single time. No cognate antigen is known for these TCRs. The sequencing input was naive CD4+ T cells from blood. These receptors originate from a man in his late teens or twenties with type 1 diabetes.

In its sample, this clone was seen a few times. The V and J genes are TRBV29-1 and TRBJ2-2; D uncertain. The ends were cut back, 2 bases at V and 1 base at J, with 8 bases in the middle. Germline V gene lookup returns CDR1 SQVTM and CDR2 ANQGSEA. This CDR3 is 14 amino acids long. The CDR3, as DNA: TGCAGCGTTGAACGAGCGCTGAACACCGGGGAGCTGTTTTTT. As protein: CSVERALNTGELFF.

On this clone itself: The sample holds other DNA sequences that translate to the same CDR3. V and J are TRBV7-2 and TRBJ2-3; 8 bases line up with TRBD1. V was clipped by 2 bases and J by 1 base; unmatched bases: 5. Germline CDR1 and CDR2: SGHTA and FQGNSA. CDR3 length: 16 amino acids. The CDR3 loop reads CASSLQGARGTDTQYF. The CDR3 DNA reads as TGTGCCAGCAGCTTACAGGGGGCGCGGGGCACAGATACGCAGTATTTT.

This clone was detected a few times. The V call is TRBV6-1, the J call TRBJ1-4; the D gene is possibly TRBD1 (5 bases). The CDR3 is 13 residues long. The germline CDR1 and CDR2 sequences are MNHNS and SASEGT. Trimming shortened V by 4 bases and J by 7 bases, and 10 bases separated the two germline ends. In nucleotides, the CDR3 is TGTGCCAGCAGTGGACGGGACGTTGAAAAACTGTTTTTT. Translating gives CASSGRDVEKLFF.

This clone was seen more than once but under ten times. This chain links TRBV29-1 with TRBJ2-5; 8 bases fit TRBD1. Trimming at V came to 7 bases and at J to 5 bases, leaving 6 bases not matched to a gene. Germline V lookup: CDR1 SQVTM, CDR2 ANQGSEA. The CDR3 covers 12 residues. The CDR3 DNA sequence: TGCAGCGGGGACAGGATGGGGGAGACCCAGTACTTC. Amino acid sequence: CSGDRMGETQYF. Complete variable domain (other parts from reference TRBV29-1 and TRBJ2-5): SAVISQKPSRDICQRGTSLTIQCQVDSQVTMMFWYRQQPGQSLTLIATANQGSEATYESGFVIDKFPISRPNLTFSTLTVSNMSPEDSSIYLCSGDRMGETQYFGPGTRLLVL.

The chain employs TRBV30 and TRBJ1-2; a weak D match, TRBD1 (6 bases). The length of the CDR3 is 15 residues. Looked up from germline, CDR1 is GTSNPN and CDR2 is SVGIG (reference sequence). V lost 4 bases and J lost 7, with 22 bases in between. DNA of the CDR3: TGTGCCTGGACCAGGCCGAACGGGGGCCCGGGTGGCTACACCTTC. It specifies CAWTRPNGGPGGYTF.

This clone was counted between two and nine times. The chain has TRBV5-4 and TRBJ1-1, with D possibly matching TRBD1 (5 bases). Germline assignment: CDR1 SGHNT and CDR2 YYREEE (reference sequence). V dropped 3 bases and J dropped 3 bases, with 9 bases sitting between them. The CDR3 has 13 residues. The CDR3 DNA reads as TGTGCCAGCAGCTCCCCGGGGGACACTGAAGCTTTCTTT. Its protein product is CASSSPGDTEAFF.

The rearrangement links TRBV2 to TRBJ2-1; D is ambiguous. This CDR3 spans 14 amino acids. Trimming removed 0 bases from V and 6 bases from J, with 9 bases in between. CDR1 and CDR2 (germline): SNHLY, FYNNEI. CDR3 bases: TGTGCCAGCAGTGAAGCGCTGTCTACCAATGAGCAGTTCTTC. Protein product: CASSEALSTNEQFF. Full variable domain (missing parts from reference TRBV2 and TRBJ2-1): EPEVTQTPSHQVTQMGQEVILRCVPISNHLYFYWYRQILGQKVEFLVSFYNNEISEKSEIFDDQFSVERPDGSNFTLKIRSTKLEDSAMYFCASSEALSTNEQFFGPGTRLTVL.

This clone occurred a few times. This chain links TRBV5-4 with TRBJ2-2, with D uncertain. Germline assignment: CDR1 SGHNT and CDR2 YYREEE (reference sequence). The V gene lost 3 bases and the J gene lost 2 bases, with 11 bases spanning the gap. The CDR3 loop spans 15 amino acids. DNA of the CDR3: TGTGCCAGCAGCTCAAAGGGCGGAAACACCGGGGAGCTGTTTTTT. Its translation is CASSSKGGNTGELFF.

The chain recombines TRBV10-3 with TRBJ1-1, with unresolved D. The CDR3 sequence is 15 residues long. Germline CDR1 and CDR2: ENHRY and SYGVKD. The ends were cut back, 7 bases at V and 1 base at J, with 16 bases in the middle. The CDR3 DNA follows: TGTGCCATCACCCCAGGTCGACTCACGAACACTGAAGCTTTCTTT. It yields the protein CAITPGRLTNTEAFF.